This TCR beta chain comes out of a study of neurological immune-mediated disorders. General study points: Whereas HTLV-1-associated myelopathy showed the most TCR clonal expansion, multiple sclerosis showed the least, with levels below those of healthy controls.

In its sample, this clonotype was seen many times. Its antigen is unidentified. The authors made cDNA by 5'RACE with 10-nucleotide random UMIs. TCRdb used MiXCR to reprocess the 5' RACE reads, holding one entry per CDR3 protein. The sample yields about 18,000 distinct CDR3 sequences, 9.5% to 12% seen once. The group of healthy controls was made up of people who were blood bank volunteers in Maryland, USA. Each sorted-subset library came from 750,000 to 1,000,000 CD4+ or CD8+ T cells. The CDR3 totals 16 residues. Germline-derived CDR1 and CDR2 are SGHVS and FNYEAQ. The ends lost 5 bases at V and 7 bases at J; junction bases unmatched: 13.

Material: CD8+ T cells from blood. The TCR sequence derives from a woman aged 45-60 years in good health. The gene calls are TRBV7-6 and TRBJ1-4; 7 bases line up with TRBD1. CDR3 residues: CASSVGQAVWGEKLFF. DNA of the CDR3: TGTGCCAGCAGCGTAGGACAGGCGGTTTGGGGTGAAAAACTGTTTTTT.